Following are 22 T cell receptor beta chains from one sample sequenced in a study of blood T cell repertoires in COVID-19. Repertoires were generated with immunoSEQ multiplex PCR, while TCRdb's copy carries only in-frame clones and drops some. This sample has 290,000 or so clones, with around 80% found just once. Sequencing input: PBMCs or T cells enriched from blood (not recorded which). The origin of the receptors is a man aged 40-49 years who had been exposed to COVID-19.

J is TRBJ2-7 and V is TRBV19; 8 positions match TRBD2. The CDR3 has 15 residues. The trim removed 1 base at V and 1 base at J, leaving 3 bases unmatched. The germline V gene encodes CDR1 LNHDA and CDR2 SQIVND (reference sequence). Here the CDR3 DNA reads TGTGCCAGTAGTATAGGCTTAGCGGGGTCCTACGAGCAGTACTTC. This gives the protein CASSIGLAGSYEQYF.

DNA for the CDR3: TGTGCCAGTACCATACGGGTTAACTATGGCTACACCTTC. The encoded protein is CASTIRVNYGYTF. The V and J genes are TRBV19 and TRBJ1-2; no reliable D call. Germline loops: CDR1 LNHDA, CDR2 SQIVND (reference sequence). This CDR3 spans 13 amino acids. Deletions cut 7 bases from V and 1 base from J, with 10 bases between.

V usage is TRBV7-9 and J usage is TRBJ2-4, with D maybe TRBD2 (6 bases). Germline loops: CDR1 SEHNR, CDR2 FQNEAQ (reference sequence). The germline V and J ends were trimmed by 1 base and 9 bases, with 16 bases remaining between them. The CDR3 covers 15 residues. The CDR3 coding sequence is TGTGCCAGCAGCTTAGAAGGTGTGGGACTGGGCATTCAGTACTTC. Residues: CASSLEGVGLGIQYF.

V and J are TRBV7-2 and TRBJ2-2, with TRBD1 identical over 7 bases. The length of the CDR3 is 14 residues. The junction had 1 base not matched to a gene; V was cut back by 4 bases and J by 2 bases. Per germline, CDR1 SGHTA and CDR2 FQGNSA. This CDR3 is CASSWTGNTGELFF. In DNA form, the CDR3 reads TGTGCCAGCAGCTGGACAGGAAACACCGGGGAGCTGTTTTTT.

The chain employs TRBV5-3 and TRBJ1-1; D is unclear. TRBV5-3 is filed as an ORF, its function uncertain. V gave up 4 bases and J gave up 3 bases, with 28 bases separating them. The CDR3 extends over 19 amino acids. The CDR3 DNA is TGTGCCAGAAGCCCACTAATGGAGGACTGGGAAGATGTTCACACTGAAGCTTTCTTT. Its protein product is CARSPLMEDWEDVHTEAFF.

The chain couples TRBV27 to TRBJ1-1, with D perhaps TRBD1 (5 bases). V lost 1 base and J 1 base, leaving 7 bases between the germline ends. The CDR3 totals 14 residues. CDR1 MNHEY and CDR2 SMNVEV come from the germline V gene (reference sequence). CDR3 loop: CASSLLTANTEAFF. The CDR3 region has the DNA TGTGCCAGCAGTTTATTGACAGCGAACACTGAAGCTTTCTTT.

The V and J genes are TRBV7-9 and TRBJ2-7; possible D gene TRBD1, 6 bases. CDR1 is SEHNR, CDR2 FQNEAQ, per germline (reference sequence). Trimming shortened V by 5 bases and J by 4 bases, and 9 bases separated the two germline ends. CDR3 length: 12 residues. The CDR3 loop is CASSRDIYEQYF. CDR3 bases: TGTGCCAGCAGCAGGGACATTTACGAGCAGTACTTC.

This chain joins TRBV20-1 and TRBJ2-1, with 8 bases lining up with TRBD1. Trimming at V came to 3 bases and at J to 4 bases, leaving 8 bases not matched to a gene. CDR3 length equals 15 residues. In germline, CDR1 is DFQATT, CDR2 SNEGSKA (reference sequence). CDR3 sequence (DNA): TGCAGTGCTAGTGCCCCGACAGGGGCATACAATGAGCAGTTCTTC. Amino acid sequence: CSASAPTGAYNEQFF.

The chain combines TRBV5-8 with TRBJ1-2; possibly TRBD1 for D (5 bases). Deletions cut 4 bases from V and 8 bases from J, with 18 bases between. The CDR3 runs to 14 residues. Per germline, CDR1 SGHTS and CDR2 YDEGEE. CDR3 nucleotide sequence: TGTGCCAGCAGCCGGGGACTCAGTAATCCCGGCTACACCTTC. Translating it yields CASSRGLSNPGYTF. The full variable domain, in which reference TRBV5-8 and TRBJ1-2 provide the parts outside the CDR3, is EAGVTQSPTHLIKTRGQQATLRCSPISGHTSVYWYQQALGLGLQFLLWYDEGEERNRGNFPPRFSGRQFPNYSSELNVNALELEDSALYLCASSRGLSNPGYTFGSGTRLTVV.

The chain combines TRBV4-2 with TRBJ2-1, with D hard to call. CDR1 and CDR2 from the germline V gene are LGHNA and YNFKEQ. The CDR3 is 16 amino acids. V dropped 0 bases and J dropped 4 bases, with 13 bases sitting between them. The CDR3 coding sequence is TGTGCCAGCAGCCAAGAGGTTGGCCCAGATTACAATGAGCAGTTCTTC. Protein product: CASSQEVGPDYNEQFF.

This clone was seen once. This chain joins TRBV2 and TRBJ2-3; D may be TRBD2 (7 bases). This CDR3 has 16 amino acids. The germline V and J ends were trimmed by 6 bases and 1 base, with 17 bases remaining between them. The germline V gene has CDR1 SNHLY and CDR2 FYNNEI. The CDR3 loop reads CASSRGRGRGTDTQYF. DNA of the CDR3: TGTGCCAGCAGCCGGGGAAGGGGGAGGGGCACAGATACGCAGTATTTT.

The V and J genes are TRBV3-1 (or the pseudogene TRBV3-2) and TRBJ2-1; D unresolved. V lost 5 bases to trimming and J lost 5 bases, with 10 bases between them. Germline-derived CDR1 and CDR2 are LGHDT and YNNKEL (reference sequence). The CDR3 runs 13 residues. CDR3 residues: CASSFRSNNEQFF. The CDR3 nucleotides read TGTGCCAGCAGCTTTAGATCGAACAATGAGCAGTTCTTC.

The chain uses TRBV7-9 and TRBJ2-3, with TRBD2 matching over 11 bases. Germline CDR1 SEHNR, CDR2 FQNEAQ (reference sequence). After removal of 3 bases from V and 5 bases from J, the junction contained 10 bases not matched to a gene. The CDR3 runs 17 residues. DNA of the CDR3: TGTGCCAGCAGCTTGCGACTAGCGGGAAAAACTAGAGATACGCAGTATTTT. Its protein product is CASSLRLAGKTRDTQYF. Full variable domain (missing parts from reference TRBV7-9 and TRBJ2-3): DTGVSQNPRHKITKRGQNVTFRCDPISEHNRLYWYRQTLGQGPEFLTYFQNEAQLEKSRLLSDRFSAERPKGSFSTLEIQRTEQGDSAMYLCASSLRLAGKTRDTQYFGPGTRLTVL.

This chain connects TRBV29-1 to TRBJ2-7, with 10 bases that match TRBD1. V lost 3 bases to trimming and J lost 6 bases; unmatched junction nucleotides: 5. Per germline, CDR1 SQVTM and CDR2 ANQGSEA. This CDR3 is built from 13 residues. CDR3 DNA sequence: TGCAGCGTTGAGGGGACAGGGGCGAGCGAGCAGTACTTC. It yields the protein CSVEGTGASEQYF.

The gene calls are TRBV6-5 and TRBJ2-2; maybe TRBD2 (6 bases). Deletions cut 1 base from V and 3 bases from J, with 12 bases between. Per germline, CDR1 MNHEY and CDR2 SVGAGI. This CDR3 is 16 amino acids long. Here the CDR3 reads CASSYFMTGDTGELFF. CDR3 in DNA: TGTGCCAGCAGTTACTTCATGACGGGAGACACCGGGGAGCTGTTTTTT.

This chain links TRBV18 with TRBJ1-1; the D is unclear. CDR1 and CDR2 (germline): KGHSH, LQKENI. V gave up 3 bases and J gave up 0 bases, with 5 bases separating them. The CDR3 covers 13 residues. CDR3 sequence reads: CASSPGVNTEAFF. DNA of the CDR3: TGTGCCAGCTCACCCGGGGTGAACACTGAAGCTTTCTTT.

V gene TRBV28 combines with J gene TRBJ2-1; TRBD2 is a possible D gene (5 bases). V was shortened by 1 base and J by 8 bases, with 12 bases between the two germline ends. The CDR3 length is 14 residues. CDR1 and CDR2 (germline): MDHEN, SYDVKM. CDR3 DNA sequence: TGTGCCAGCAGTTTATCGGGGTGGGCGTATGAGCAGTTCTTC. The encoded protein is CASSLSGWAYEQFF.

The chain links TRBV19 to TRBJ1-5, with D possibly TRBD1 on 6 matching bases. This CDR3 is 15 amino acids long. The germline gives CDR1 LNHDA, CDR2 SQIVND (reference sequence). The V and J ends lost 3 bases and 6 bases respectively, with 15 bases between them. The CDR3, as DNA: TGTGCCAGTAGTATTGGGGGCGGGAGGGTTCAGCCCCAGCATTTT. Protein sequence: CASSIGGGRVQPQHF.

This clone turned up a few times. V usage is TRBV7-3 and J usage is TRBJ1-1, with a weak D call TRBD1 (5 bases). Germline CDR1 SGHTA, CDR2 FQGTGA. With 5 bases removed from V and 2 bases from J, the gap between germline ends came to 9 bases. The CDR3 is 13 amino acids. The CDR3 loop is CASSATANTEAFF. CDR3 sequence (DNA): TGTGCCAGCAGCGCGACAGCTAACACTGAAGCTTTCTTT.

This clone was detected only a few times. The V gene is TRBV10-1, the J gene TRBJ2-2; 7 bases line up with TRBD2. Trimming cost V 5 bases and J 7 bases; bases outside gene matches: 13. CDR1 WNHNN and CDR2 SYGVQD come from the germline V gene (reference sequence). The CDR3 contains 16 residues. CDR3 DNA: TGCGCCAGCAGTTATCTAGAGGGAGGGCTAAACGGGGAGCTGTTTTTT. Amino acids: CASSYLEGGLNGELFF.

V gene TRBV4-1 combines with J gene TRBJ1-4, with D unresolved. V dropped 1 base and J dropped 4 bases, with 7 bases sitting between them. CDR3 length: 14 residues. Germline V CDR1 and CDR2: MGHRA, YSYEKL. DNA for the CDR3: TGCGCCAGCAGCCAAGCCCGGTATAATGAAAAACTGTTTTTT. It yields the protein CASSQARYNEKLFF.

The chain combines TRBV24-1 with TRBJ2-3; maybe TRBD1 (5 bases). In germline, CDR1 is KGHDR, CDR2 SFDVKD. The V end was cut by 4 bases, the J end by 2 bases, with 9 bases between. This CDR3 contains 14 residues. CDR3 protein: CATSDKGYTDTQYF. In DNA form, the CDR3 reads TGTGCCACCAGTGACAAGGGGTACACAGATACGCAGTATTTT.